Shown below are 11 T cell receptor beta chains from a single sample sequenced in a study of OX40 agonist ivuxolimab in advanced cancers. Only in-frame clones appear in the TCRdb table, and some are missing; sequencing was by immunoSEQ multiplex PCR. The sample contains over 85,000 clones, about nine tenths of which appear only once. Sequenced here: CD4+ or CD8+ T cells sorted from blood, sampled in a trial of the OX40 agonist ivuxolimab. The receptors shown here come from an adult with an advanced solid tumor such as melanoma, head and neck, liver or kidney cancer.

This chain connects TRBV19 to TRBJ1-4; D is unclear. The CDR3 runs 14 residues. With 4 bases removed from V and 7 bases from J, the gap between germline ends came to 13 bases. Germline V CDR1 and CDR2: LNHDA, SQIVND (reference sequence). Here the CDR3 DNA reads TGTGCCAGTAGTAAGGTGGGGTCAGGTGAAAAACTGTTTTTT. Amino acid sequence: CASSKVGSGEKLFF.

The gene calls are TRBV7-2 and TRBJ2-3; the D gene is possibly TRBD2 (5 bases). Germline lookup yields CDR1 SGHTA and CDR2 FQGNSA. The CDR3 sequence is 13 residues long. The V end lost 3 bases, the J end lost 5 bases, and 9 bases lay between the germline ends. The CDR3 nucleotides read TGTGCCAGCAGCTTCTCGGCGGGAGATACGCAGTATTTT. Its protein product is CASSFSAGDTQYF.

V is TRBV7-2 and J is TRBJ2-1; 11 nucleotides agree with TRBD2. CDR3 size: 15 residues. Germline loops: CDR1 SGHTA, CDR2 FQGNSA. The V and J ends lost 1 base and 10 bases, in that order; junction bases with no gene match: 6. As DNA, the CDR3 is TGTGCCAGCAGCTTAGGACTAGCGGGAAAAAGCGAGCAGTTCTTC. It specifies CASSLGLAGKSEQFF.

The chain has TRBV10-3 and TRBJ2-5; 8 bases agree with TRBD1. Losses at the gene ends were 5 bases for V and 2 bases for J; bases not matched to a gene: 4. The CDR3 contains 14 residues. Per germline, CDR1 ENHRY and CDR2 SYGVKD. In DNA, the CDR3 is TGTGCCATCAGTAGGAGGACAGGGCAAGAGACCCAGTACTTC. Translated: CAISRRTGQETQYF.

The genes are TRBV21-1 and TRBJ2-1; the D call of TRBD2 is as the table states it, not checked on the DNA. TRBV21-1 is reported as a pseudogene. CDR3 length equals 17 residues. CDR3 region: CASRPLRGTGGSVEQFF. DNA of the CDR3: TGTGCCAGCAGGCCCCTTCGAGGGACGGGGGGGTCGGTTGAGCAGTTCTTC.

The chain combines TRBV5-1 with TRBJ1-1; 10 nucleotides line up with TRBD1. Germline V CDR1 and CDR2: SGHRS, YFSETQ. This CDR3 region has 17 residues. Trimming took 0 bases from V and 3 from J; bases not matched to a gene: 8. The CDR3 DNA is TGCGCCAGCAGCTTGGGGGACAGGGGACTCGGGGACACTGAAGCTTTCTTT. This translates into CASSLGDRGLGDTEAFF.

Here the CDR3 DNA reads TGTGCCAGCAGCAACCGTATCCATAGCAATCAGCCCCAGCATTTT. As protein: CASSNRIHSNQPQHF. The V call is TRBV21-1, the J call TRBJ1-5. TRBV21-1 is marked as a pseudogene. The CDR3 runs 15 residues.

The table lists this clone with a count of one. CDR3 in DNA: TGTGCCAGCAGCCTTAGGAGGGACAGGGGGGCAGAATGGCATTTT. It translates to CASSLRRDRGAEWHF. The V call is TRBV7-8, the J call TRBJ1-5; 11 bases are shared with TRBD1. In germline, CDR1 is SGHVS, CDR2 FQNEAQ. The CDR3 is 15 amino acids. V lost 5 bases, J lost 15 bases, and 15 bases stayed unmatched.

V and J are TRBV6-6 and TRBJ1-5, with D possibly matching TRBD1 (5 bases). Germline loops: CDR1 MNHNY, CDR2 SVGAGI (reference sequence). The CDR3 has 14 residues. V shed 6 bases and J shed 2 bases, with 11 bases lying between them. The DNA for the CDR3 is TGTGCCAGCAGCGACAGCGGCGGCAATCAGCCCCAGCATTTT. It translates to CASSDSGGNQPQHF.

The V and J genes are TRBV7-9 and TRBJ1-2; 7 positions match TRBD1. Per germline, CDR1 SEHNR and CDR2 FQNEAQ (reference sequence). With 1 base clipped from V and 5 bases from J, the junction kept 4 bases outside the gene matches. This CDR3 is 14 amino acids long. The chain's CDR3 is CASSLVGTAYGYTF. The CDR3 nucleotides are TGTGCCAGCAGCTTAGTCGGGACAGCTTATGGCTACACCTTC.

J is TRBJ1-2 and V is TRBV10-3; TRBD1 matches 8 bases. Germline lookup yields CDR1 ENHRY and CDR2 SYGVKD. The V gene end was trimmed by 3 bases and the J gene end by 4 bases; junction bases not matched to a gene: 13. This CDR3 contains 17 residues. The DNA for the CDR3 is TGTGCCATCAGTGACGGGACAGGAAGAACGACCCCCTATGGCTACACCTTC. It translates to CAISDGTGRTTPYGYTF.